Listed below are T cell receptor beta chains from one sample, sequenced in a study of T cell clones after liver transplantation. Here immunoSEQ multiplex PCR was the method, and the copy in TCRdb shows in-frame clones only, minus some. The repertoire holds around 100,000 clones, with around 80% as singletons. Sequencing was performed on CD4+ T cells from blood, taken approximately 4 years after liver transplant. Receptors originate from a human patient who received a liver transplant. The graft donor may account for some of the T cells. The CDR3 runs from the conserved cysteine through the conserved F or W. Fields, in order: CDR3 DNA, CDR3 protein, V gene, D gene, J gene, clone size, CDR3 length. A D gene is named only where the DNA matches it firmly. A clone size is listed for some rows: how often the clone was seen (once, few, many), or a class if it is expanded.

TGTGCCAGCAGTGAACTTTCGCAGGGGGGTAACTATGGCTACACCTTC,CASSELSQGGNYGYTF,TRBV6-1,TRBD1,TRBJ1-2,NA,16
TGTGCCAGTACCGAGACCCGGAGCTCCTACAATGAGCAGTTCTTC,CASTETRSSYNEQFF,TRBV19,NA,TRBJ2-1,NA,15
TGTGCCAGCAGCTTGGCCGGCGGCTCCTCCGGCGAGCAGTACTTC,CASSLAGGSSGEQYF,TRBV5-4,NA,TRBJ2-7,NA,15
TGTGCCAGCAGCGCCCTCGGGGGGGCCGGGGAGACCCAGTACTTC,CASSALGGAGETQYF,TRBV9,TRBD2,TRBJ2-5,NA,15
TGTGCCAGCAGTTACTCCGGGACCAACTATGGCTACACCTTC,CASSYSGTNYGYTF,TRBV6-5,NA,TRBJ1-2,NA,14
TGTGCCAGCAGAGAGGGGCCAACTAATGAAAAACTGTTTTTT,CASREGPTNEKLFF,TRBV28,NA,TRBJ1-4,once,14
TGTGCCAGTAGTACATGGGGGGGAAGAGGGAACACTGAAGCTTTCTTT,CASSTWGGRGNTEAFF,TRBV19,NA,TRBJ1-1,NA,16
TGTGCCAGCTCACCTCCGGGGACAGGGCACTACGAGCAGTACTTC,CASSPPGTGHYEQYF,TRBV18,TRBD1,TRBJ2-7,once,15
TGTGCCAGTACCAACGACAGGATTTCACCCCTCCACTTT,CASTNDRISPLHF,TRBV19,NA,TRBJ1-6,few,13
TGTGCCAGCACTCGAGGGGGCTCTGGAAACACCATATATTTT,CASTRGGSGNTIYF,TRBV19,NA,TRBJ1-3,few,14
TGTGCCAGCAGCGCTTGGACAGGGAGGTTGGGGGAGACCCAGTACTTC,CASSAWTGRLGETQYF,TRBV9,TRBD1,TRBJ2-5,once,16
TGTGCCAGCTCACCACCGCAGGGTGTGAACACTGAAGCTTTCTTT,CASSPPQGVNTEAFF,TRBV18,NA,TRBJ1-1,once,15
TGTGCCAGCAGCCCTGTGGGGGCAGGGTACAATGAGCAGTTCTTC,CASSPVGAGYNEQFF,TRBV7-6,NA,TRBJ2-1,NA,15
TGTGCCAGCTCACGGGACAGCTACAATTCACCCCTCCACTTT,CASSRDSYNSPLHF,TRBV18,TRBD1,TRBJ1-6,NA,14
TGTGCCAGCTCACCACCGACAGGGCGAGATTCACCCCTCCACTTT,CASSPPTGRDSPLHF,TRBV18,TRBD1,TRBJ1-6,NA,15
TGTGCCAGCAGTGCCGGGGCCCTTATTTCCTATAGCAATCAGCCCCAGCATTTT,CASSAGALISYSNQPQHF,TRBV28,NA,TRBJ1-5,NA,18